The 3 T cell receptor beta chains in this list originate from one sample, sequenced in a study of T cell clusters in autoimmune cytopenias. Multiplex touch-down PCR amplified TRB using TRB-A and TRB-B pools in one tube. TCRdb reprocessed the multiplex PCR reads, with one entry per CDR3 protein and no DNA. The sample includes 1,300 to 1,500 distinct CDR3 sequences. TRB amplification used 250 ng of peripheral blood genomic DNA. This sample also belongs to another study, concerning T cell repertoires in aging, cancer and after chemotherapy.

Sequenced: peripheral blood. The receptors were gathered from a human donor with chronic lymphocytic leukemia.

According to its frequency, this clonotype is medium-sized. V and J are TRBV10-3 and TRBJ2-5; TCRdb outputs TRBD1, but without DNA this stays unchecked. Per germline, CDR1 ENHRY and CDR2 SYGVKD. The CDR3 totals 16 residues. The CDR3 protein is CAITSGRGSTQETQYF.

Judged by frequency, this clonotype is medium-sized (0.01 to 0.1%). This chain connects TRBV6-2 or TRBV6-3 to TRBJ2-5; TCRdb designates TRBD1, a call that cannot be tested without DNA. The CDR3 sequence is 14 residues long. Germline lookup yields CDR1 MNHEY and CDR2 SVGEGT. CDR3 sequence reads: CASSQRDRQETQYF.

The chain carries TRBV5-1 and TRBJ2-3; the TRBD2 assignment by TCRdb is unverifiable without DNA. Germline V gene sequence: CDR1 SGHRS, CDR2 YFSETQ. The CDR3 is made up of 15 amino acids. CDR3 loop: CASSSGAGRRDTQYF.